The present entry profiles one TCR beta chain with its context. Antigen unknown. Method: immunoSEQ multiplex PCR; TCRdb's copy keeps in-frame clones and lacks some. The sample records more than 150,000 clones, 92% being singletons. This entry is derived from a study of T cell responses to AZD1222 COVID-19 vaccine. Study results and limitations: Clonal diversity may have been underestimated, and the donors were mostly white British, with more females than males.

Material: peripheral blood, obtained 28 days after the second AZD1222 dose. The receptor was isolated from an adult who received the AZD1222 COVID-19 vaccine.

Here the CDR3 reads CASTSLGVSSYEQYF. In nucleotides, the CDR3 is TGTGCCAGCACCTCTCTAGGCGTCTCCTCCTACGAGCAGTACTTC. V gene TRBV11-2 combines with J gene TRBJ2-7; the D is unclear. Germline CDR1 and CDR2: SGHAT and FQNNGV. This CDR3 comprises 15 residues. V was cut by 7 bases and J by 0 bases, with 16 bases left in between.